These T cell receptor beta chains were read from a single sample in a study of OX40 agonist ivuxolimab in advanced cancers. Some clones are missing from TCRdb's copy, which holds only in-frame ones; the method was immunoSEQ multiplex PCR. Here the sample spans 76,000 or so clones, 65% to 90% being singletons. The sequenced sample was CD4+ or CD8+ T cells sorted from blood, obtained in a trial of the OX40 agonist ivuxolimab. Receptors were obtained from an adult with an advanced solid tumor such as melanoma, head and neck, liver or kidney cancer. CDR3s leave out the opening cysteine and the closing phenylalanine or tryptophan. Fields, in order: J gene, V gene, CDR3 protein.

TRBJ1-6 | TRBV4-2 | ASSQESGVNSPLH
TRBJ2-1 | TRBV7-2 | ASSHRPSGGFYNEQF
TRBJ1-2 | TRBV7-9 | ASSLILGSGYT
TRBJ2-2 | TRBV5-4 | ASSLYRGVTGELF
TRBJ1-1 | TRBV7-3 | ASSFSGTGTEAF
TRBJ1-6 | TRBV30 | AWTHLDSLNSPLH
TRBJ2-3 | TRBV7-3 | ASSSRDQGETDTQY
TRBJ1-5 | TRBV28 | ASSSSGGVGQPQH
TRBJ2-6 | TRBV5-1 | ASSQGVGGANVLT
TRBJ1-5 | TRBV7-9 | ASREGGGEYQPQH
TRBJ1-2 | TRBV14 | ASSQTLHVDGYT
TRBJ1-2 | TRBV20-1 | SATTYYGYT
TRBJ2-3 | TRBV7-2 | ASSLLPTSTDTQY
TRBJ1-4 | TRBV6-1 | ASRWGLSNEKLF
TRBJ1-1 | TRBV5-6 | ASSLRRSPTEAF
TRBJ2-1 | TRBV19 | ASSSSSGGAYEQF